These 4 T cell receptor beta chains originate from one sample sequenced in a study of spatial heterogeneity in lung cancer. TCRdb reprocessed the 5' RACE reads with MiXCR, giving one entry per CDR3 protein. The data hold tens of thousands of distinct CDR3 sequences, with over 6% observed a single time. Stated time point: sample taken at primary tumor resection. The material sequenced was PBMCs, taken at surgery. The source of these receptors is a male donor with early-stage non-small cell lung cancer.

This clonotype was recorded a few times. The chain couples TRBV2 to TRBJ2-5; TRBD2 matches 11 bases. The germline V gene has CDR1 SNHLY and CDR2 FYNNEI. Trimming took 10 bases from V and 1 from J; bases not matched to a gene: 5. The CDR3 is made up of 14 amino acids. CDR3: CAIPTSGTQETQYF. The CDR3 DNA is TGTGCCATCCCGACTAGCGGGACCCAAGAGACCCAGTACTTC. Based on the CDR3 plus reference TRBV2 and TRBJ2-5, the full variable domain is EPEVTQTPSHQVTQMGQEVILRCVPISNHLYFYWYRQILGQKVEFLVSFYNNEISEKSEIFDDQFSVERPDGSNFTLKIRSTKLEDSAMYFCAIPTSGTQETQYFGPGTRLLVL.

This clonotype has ten or more counts. The chain employs TRBV2 and TRBJ1-5, with TRBD1 identical over 9 bases. V dropped 5 bases and J dropped 3; count of bases not matched to a gene: 5. Per germline, CDR1 SNHLY and CDR2 FYNNEI. The CDR3 spans 15 residues. The CDR3 here is CASSRDREDNQPQHF. CDR3 DNA: TGTGCCAGCAGTCGGGACAGGGAGGACAATCAGCCCCAGCATTTT.

Only a few counts were recorded for this clonotype. The V call is TRBV27, the J call TRBJ1-5; D uncertain. This CDR3 is built from 13 residues. Germline V gene data show CDR1 as MNHEY and CDR2 as SMNVEV (reference sequence). V was clipped by 1 base and J by 3 bases, with 4 bases between them. CDR3 loop: CASSLWANQPQHF. The CDR3 DNA reads as TGTGCCAGCAGTTTATGGGCCAATCAGCCCCAGCATTTT.

Only a few counts were recorded for this clonotype. The chain uses TRBV12-5 and TRBJ1-3; D gene unclear. Deletions cut 0 bases from V and 0 bases from J, with 6 bases between. The length of the CDR3 is 15 residues. In germline, CDR1 is LGHNT, CDR2 FRNRAP. This chain's CDR3 is CASGLVQDSGNTIYF. CDR3 DNA: TGTGCTAGTGGTTTGGTACAAGACTCTGGAAACACCATATATTTT.